This T cell receptor (beta chain) was sequenced for a study of cytomegalovirus exposure and HLA in healthy donors. Broader study findings: Reports state that TCR beta sequences accurately predicted most subjects' HLA-A and HLA-B alleles. TCR beta V segments were, for the most part, productive about 87% or about 30% of the time in an earlier analysis. Later analysis identified several of the most significant clusters that appeared linked to common viral pathogens. The authors later found HLA-associated TCR beta chains more clonally expanded than equally common others.

In the case of this clone: Its target is not known.

PCR employed 60 Vbeta and 13 Jbeta primers. TCRdb's table, derived via immunoSEQ multiplex PCR, lists solely in-frame clones and lacks some. Altogether approximately 180,000 clones are present, about four fifths being singletons, with the ten largest covering roughly 1.5%. Germline V lookup: CDR1 MNHNY, CDR2 SVGAGI (reference sequence). This CDR3 is built from 16 residues. V gave up 7 bases and J gave up 5 bases; unmatched junction bases: 16. This receptor was taken from a woman aged 45 to 65 in good health and CMV-seronegative. The material sequenced was PBMCs. The V gene is TRBV6-6, the J gene TRBJ2-7, with TRBD2 matching over 8 bases. This chain's CDR3 is CASTKEGLGPRNEQYF. The CDR3 DNA follows: TGTGCCAGCACCAAAGAGGGACTAGGGCCGAGGAACGAGCAGTACTTC.